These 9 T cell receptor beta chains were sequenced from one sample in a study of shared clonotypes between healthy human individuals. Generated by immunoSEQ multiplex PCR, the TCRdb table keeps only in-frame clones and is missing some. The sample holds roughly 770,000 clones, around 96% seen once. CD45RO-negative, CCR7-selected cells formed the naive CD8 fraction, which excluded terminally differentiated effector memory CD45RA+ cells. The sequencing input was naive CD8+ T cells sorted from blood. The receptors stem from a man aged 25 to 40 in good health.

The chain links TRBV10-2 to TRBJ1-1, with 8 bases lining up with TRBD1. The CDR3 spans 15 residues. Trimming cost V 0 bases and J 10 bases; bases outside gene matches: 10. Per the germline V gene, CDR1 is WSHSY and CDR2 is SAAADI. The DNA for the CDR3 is TGCGCCAGCAGTGAGTCTGCAGGGGGCAGTAAGGGAGCTTTCTTT. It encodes CASSESAGGSKGAFF.

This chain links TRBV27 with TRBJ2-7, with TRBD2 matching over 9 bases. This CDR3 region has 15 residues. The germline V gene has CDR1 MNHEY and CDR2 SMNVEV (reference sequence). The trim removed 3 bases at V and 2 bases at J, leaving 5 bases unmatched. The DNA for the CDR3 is TGTGCCAGCAGTTTTAGCGGGAGAGGGACCTACGAGCAGTACTTC. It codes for CASSFSGRGTYEQYF.

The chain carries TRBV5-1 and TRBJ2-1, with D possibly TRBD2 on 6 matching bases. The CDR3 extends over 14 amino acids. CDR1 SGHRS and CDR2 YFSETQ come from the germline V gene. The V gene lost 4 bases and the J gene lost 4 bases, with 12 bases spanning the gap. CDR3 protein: CASSGAGPYNEQFF. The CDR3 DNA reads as TGCGCCAGCAGCGGAGCGGGCCCTTACAATGAGCAGTTCTTC.

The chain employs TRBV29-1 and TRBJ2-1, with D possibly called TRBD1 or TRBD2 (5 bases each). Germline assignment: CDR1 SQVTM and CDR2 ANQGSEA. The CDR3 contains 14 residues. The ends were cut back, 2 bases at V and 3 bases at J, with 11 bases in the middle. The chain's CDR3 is CSVETGRNYNEQFF. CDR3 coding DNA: TGCAGCGTTGAAACGGGACGGAACTACAATGAGCAGTTCTTC.

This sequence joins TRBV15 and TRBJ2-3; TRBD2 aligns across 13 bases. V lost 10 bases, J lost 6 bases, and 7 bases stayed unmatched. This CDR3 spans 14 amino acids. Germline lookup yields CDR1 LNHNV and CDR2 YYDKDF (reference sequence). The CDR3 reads CAIGLAGVSDTQYF. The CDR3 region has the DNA TGTGCCATCGGACTAGCGGGAGTATCTGATACGCAGTATTTT.

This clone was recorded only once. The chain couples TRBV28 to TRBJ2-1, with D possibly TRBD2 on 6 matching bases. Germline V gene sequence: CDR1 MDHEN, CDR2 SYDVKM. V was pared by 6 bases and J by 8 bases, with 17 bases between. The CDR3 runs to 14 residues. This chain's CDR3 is CASSPSGSHDEQFF. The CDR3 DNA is TGTGCCAGCAGCCCCTCCGGGAGCCACGATGAGCAGTTCTTC.

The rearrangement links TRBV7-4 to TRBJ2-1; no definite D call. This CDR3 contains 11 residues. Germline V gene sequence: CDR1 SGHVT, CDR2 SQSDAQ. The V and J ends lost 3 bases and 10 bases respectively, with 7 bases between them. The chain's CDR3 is CASSLDHEQFF. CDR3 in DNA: TGTGCCAGCAGCTTGGATCACGAGCAGTTCTTC.

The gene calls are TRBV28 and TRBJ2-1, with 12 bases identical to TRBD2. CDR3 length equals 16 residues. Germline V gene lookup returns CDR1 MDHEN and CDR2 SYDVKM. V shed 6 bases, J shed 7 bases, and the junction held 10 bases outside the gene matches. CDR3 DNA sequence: TGTGCCAGCAGACTCAAAGGGGGGACTAGCGGGAATGAGCAGTTCTTC. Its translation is CASRLKGGTSGNEQFF.

The CDR3 DNA follows: TGTGCCAGCAGCTCGGGCGCAGATACGCAGTATTTT. Encoded protein: CASSSGADTQYF. The chain recombines TRBV11-3 with TRBJ2-3; D uncertain. Trimming removed 4 bases at V and 4 bases at J, with 6 bases between. Germline CDR1 is SGHNT and CDR2 is YENEEA. This CDR3 has 12 amino acids.